This TCR beta chain was observed in a study of T cells in Graves' hyperthyroidism and ophthalmopathy. What was amplified from RNA transcripts were TCR beta CDR3 regions. A first-round RT-PCR of the TCR CDR3 used the HTBI primer set. Via MiXCR, TCRdb re-called the multiplex PCR reads, giving one row per CDR3 protein. The sample consists of hundreds of thousands of distinct CDR3 sequences, around 14% of them appearing once. Unmatched junction bases numbered 7, after V lost 5 bases and J lost 0 bases. CDR1 is SGHTA, CDR2 FQGNSA, per germline. This CDR3 has 16 residues. There are a few counts of this clonotype.

V usage is TRBV7-2 and J usage is TRBJ2-7; 10 bases fit TRBD2. The sample consisted of blood. The source of this sequence is a young woman with Graves' hyperthyroidism. The CDR3 reads CASSRRGLAASYEQYF. The CDR3 bases are TGTGCCAGCAGCCGTCGAGGACTAGCGGCCTCCTACGAGCAGTACTTC.